These 25 T cell receptor beta chains were all obtained from the same sample, sequenced in a study of CD8+ T cells in alopecia areata. Treatment given: oral pan-JAK inhibitor, 5-10 mg twice daily. It was cDNA, reverse transcribed from extracted RNA, that served as the sequencing template. Sequenced by immunoSEQ multiplex PCR; TCRdb stores in-frame clones only, minus some. The sample has fewer than 250,000 clones, around two fifths seen once; the top ten hold approximately 2.9%. Sequencing was performed on CD4+ T cells sorted from blood, taken at approximately week 36, from a patient treated with tofacitinib. These receptors were collected from a human donor with alopecia areata.

This clone was detected only once. V usage is TRBV9 and J usage is TRBJ2-2; D is undetermined. Trimming took 0 bases from V and 2 from J, leaving 5 bases between them. CDR1 is SGDLS and CDR2 is YYNGEE in the germline V gene. The CDR3 length is 14 residues. Written as DNA, the CDR3 is TGTGCCAGCAGCGTAGAACCAAACACCGGGGAGCTGTTTTTT. As protein: CASSVEPNTGELFF.

This clone was detected a few times. The V and J genes are TRBV29-1 and TRBJ1-1; no reliable D call. V was pared by 4 bases and J by 2 bases, with 8 bases between. CDR3 length equals 12 residues. Germline CDR1 is SQVTM and CDR2 is ANQGSEA. In DNA, the CDR3 is TGCAGCGTTGGTCGCGTAAACACTGAAGCTTTCTTT. This gives the protein CSVGRVNTEAFF. Together with reference TRBV29-1 and TRBJ1-1, the CDR3 gives the full variable domain: SAVISQKPSRDICQRGTSLTIQCQVDSQVTMMFWYRQQPGQSLTLIATANQGSEATYESGFVIDKFPISRPNLTFSTLTVSNMSPEDSSIYLCSVGRVNTEAFFGQGTRLTVV.

The rearrangement uses TRBV4-1 and TRBJ2-5; the D is unclear. Germline V CDR1 and CDR2: MGHRA, YSYEKL. This CDR3 has 14 residues. V shed 1 base and J shed 2 bases, with 8 bases lying between them. CDR3 region: CASSQVGIQETQYF. The DNA of the CDR3 is TGCGCCAGCAGCCAAGTGGGGATTCAAGAGACCCAGTACTTC.

The chain has TRBV7-2 and TRBJ2-1; D remains ambiguous. The length of the CDR3 is 12 residues. Germline V gene data show CDR1 as SGHTA and CDR2 as FQGNSA. Trimming pared 2 bases from V and 9 bases from J, leaving 8 bases between. CDR3 amino acids: CASSLLSGEQFF. The CDR3 nucleotides read TGTGCCAGCAGCTTATTATCGGGTGAGCAGTTCTTC.

This chain connects TRBV10-2 to TRBJ1-2; D might be TRBD1 (5 bases). The CDR3 loop spans 13 amino acids. Trimming stripped 6 bases from V and 2 bases from J, with 10 bases between. Germline assignment: CDR1 WSHSY and CDR2 SAAADI. CDR3 in amino acids: CASSLRGNYGYTF. In DNA form, the CDR3 reads TGCGCCAGCAGCTTGCGGGGGAACTATGGCTACACCTTC.

There are a few counts of this clone. The V call is TRBV5-1, the J call TRBJ2-7; no clear D gene. Germline V gene data show CDR1 as SGHRS and CDR2 as YFSETQ. The length of the CDR3 is 16 residues. V gave up 0 bases and J gave up 0 bases, with 13 bases separating them. CDR3 sequence: CASSLVSRKVSYEQYF. In nucleotides, the CDR3 is TGCGCCAGCAGCTTGGTTAGCAGGAAGGTCTCCTACGAGCAGTACTTC.

The chain combines TRBV2 with TRBJ1-2; D not certain. Germline assignment: CDR1 SNHLY and CDR2 FYNNEI. The ends were cut back, 2 bases at V and 2 bases at J, with 0 bases in the middle. This CDR3 spans 11 amino acids. The CDR3 is CASSENYGYTF. In DNA form, the CDR3 reads TGTGCCAGCAGTGAAAACTATGGCTACACCTTC.

This chain uses TRBV9 with TRBJ2-6, with TRBD1 matching over 8 bases. CDR1 and CDR2 from the germline V gene are SGDLS and YYNGEE. The length of the CDR3 is 19 residues. The V and J ends lost 3 bases and 0 bases, in that order; junction bases with no gene match: 11. The DNA of the CDR3 is TGTGCCAGCAGCGCCGCCTACAGGGGGACCCGCTCTGGGGCCAACGTCCTGACTTTC. Translation gives CASSAAYRGTRSGANVLTF.

V gene TRBV5-1 combines with J gene TRBJ2-2; TRBD2 agrees at 8 bases. Per the germline V gene, CDR1 is SGHRS and CDR2 is YFSETQ. CDR3 length: 15 residues. With V trimmed by 4 bases and J by 7 bases, 9 bases remained unmatched. The CDR3 sequence is CASSPTAGVSGELFF. CDR3 DNA sequence: TGCGCCAGCAGCCCCACAGCGGGAGTGAGCGGGGAGCTGTTTTTT.

This clone was counted a few times. This sequence joins TRBV28 and TRBJ2-7, with D unclear. CDR3 length: 14 amino acids. The germline CDR1 and CDR2 sequences are MDHEN and SYDVKM. Trimming left V 3 bases short and J 1 base short, with 10 bases between. CDR3: CASSLGFGSYEQYF. The CDR3 DNA reads as TGTGCCAGCAGTTTGGGGTTTGGTTCCTACGAGCAGTACTTC.

A word on this clone: Distinct nucleotide sequences in the sample also encode this CDR3. The gene calls are TRBV18 and TRBJ2-5; no clear D gene. CDR3 length equals 12 residues. The V gene's germline CDR1 is KGHSH and CDR2 LQKENI. The V and J ends lost 1 base and 2 bases respectively, with 2 bases between them. CDR3 DNA sequence: TGTGCCAGCTCACCACGGCAAGAGACCCAGTACTTC. It specifies CASSPRQETQYF.

V is TRBV7-2 and J is TRBJ2-7; D possibly corresponds to TRBD1 (6 bases). The germline CDR1 and CDR2 sequences are SGHTA and FQGNSA. V was clipped by 5 bases and J by 2 bases, with 16 bases between them. The CDR3 is made up of 15 amino acids. Written as DNA, the CDR3 is TGTGCCAGCAGCCCGCCTACAGGGTCTCCCTACGAGCAGTACTTC. Residues: CASSPPTGSPYEQYF. Supplemented by reference TRBV7-2 and TRBJ2-7, the full variable domain reads GAGVSQSPSNKVTEKGKDVELRCDPISGHTALYWYRQSLGQGLEFLIYFQGNSAPDKSGLPSDRFSAERTGGSVSTLTIQRTQQEDSAVYLCASSPPTGSPYEQYFGPGTRLTVT.

The rearrangement links TRBV30 to TRBJ2-3, with D perhaps TRBD1 or TRBD2 (5 bases each). Per germline, CDR1 GTSNPN and CDR2 SVGIG (reference sequence). The length of the CDR3 is 14 residues. V was cut by 1 base and J by 2 bases, with 10 bases left in between. In DNA form, the CDR3 reads TGTGCCTGGAGTGGGGGGAGCTCCACAGATACGCAGTATTTT. The encoded protein is CAWSGGSSTDTQYF.

The chain combines TRBV9 with TRBJ2-7, with no clear D. Looked up from germline, CDR1 is SGDLS and CDR2 is YYNGEE. V was trimmed by 7 bases and J by 5 bases, leaving 16 bases between them. The CDR3 sequence is 13 residues long. The CDR3 loop is CASGGRPNDEQYF. The CDR3 coding sequence is TGTGCCAGCGGTGGGCGTCCCAACGACGAGCAGTACTTC.

The CDR3 region is CATSRVGVGETQYF. The DNA for the CDR3 is TGTGCCACCAGCAGAGTAGGGGTGGGGGAGACCCAGTACTTC. V gene TRBV15 combines with J gene TRBJ2-5; the D gene is possibly TRBD1 (5 bases). The germline V gene has CDR1 LNHNV and CDR2 YYDKDF (reference sequence). CDR3 length: 14 residues. The V end lost 1 base, the J end lost 5 bases, and 11 bases lay between the germline ends.

This clone was counted only a few times. V is TRBV6-6 and J is TRBJ2-7; D might be TRBD1 (6 bases). Germline CDR1 reads MNHNY; CDR2 reads SVGAGI (reference sequence). The V end lost 6 bases, the J end lost 0 bases, and 15 bases lay between the germline ends. The CDR3 sequence is 15 residues long. This chain's CDR3 is CASSQRGTSSYEQYF. DNA of the CDR3: TGTGCCAGCAGCCAGAGGGGGACCAGCTCCTACGAGCAGTACTTC.

The V gene is TRBV29-1, the J gene TRBJ1-2; TRBD1 might be the D (5 bases). The CDR3 extends over 16 amino acids. From germline, CDR1 is SQVTM and CDR2 ANQGSEA. V was trimmed by 2 bases and J by 4 bases, leaving 20 bases between them. CDR3 sequence (DNA): TGCAGCGTTGAACTCGTCGGGCAGGGCGGGGGCTATGGCTACACCTTC. Residues: CSVELVGQGGGYGYTF.

The rearrangement joins TRBV6-1 to TRBJ2-1, with 10 nucleotides matching TRBD2. After removal of 3 bases from V and 0 bases from J, the junction contained 14 bases not matched to a gene. CDR1 MNHNS and CDR2 SASEGT come from the germline V gene. The CDR3 runs 20 residues. CDR3 DNA sequence: TGTGCCAGCAGTGAGCGGGGGGGGACTAGCGCATTCCGCTCCTACAATGAGCAGTTCTTC. The encoded protein is CASSERGGTSAFRSYNEQFF.

The chain combines TRBV7-2 with TRBJ2-5; D is possibly TRBD2 (6 bases). Looked up from germline, CDR1 is SGHTA and CDR2 is FQGNSA. Between the trimmed V and J ends, which lost 1 base and 4 bases, there was a span of 13 bases. This CDR3 region has 15 residues. In DNA, the CDR3 is TGTGCCAGCAGCTTAGTTGCGGGAATGGGAGAGACCCAGTACTTC. It specifies CASSLVAGMGETQYF.

The J gene is TRBJ2-1, the V gene TRBV15; D remains unclear. From germline, CDR1 is LNHNV and CDR2 YYDKDF (reference sequence). V lost 3 bases and J lost 0, with 12 bases in between. The CDR3 totals 16 residues. The CDR3 sequence is CATSSNAVSSYNEQFF. In DNA form, the CDR3 reads TGTGCCACCAGCAGTAACGCCGTTAGCTCCTACAATGAGCAGTTCTTC.

The genes are TRBV27 and TRBJ1-2; 9 bases line up with TRBD1. The germline gives CDR1 MNHEY, CDR2 SMNVEV (reference sequence). With 6 bases clipped from V and 7 bases from J, the junction kept 3 bases outside the gene matches. The CDR3 is 12 residues long. The CDR3 nucleotides are TGTGCCAGCAGGGGGACAGGGTTTGGCTACACCTTC. Its protein is CASRGTGFGYTF.

The V gene is TRBV7-2, the J gene TRBJ2-4; 7 bases agree with TRBD2. Germline V gene lookup returns CDR1 SGHTA and CDR2 FQGNSA. There are 14 residues in the CDR3. The V gene end was trimmed by 7 bases and the J gene end by 5 bases; junction bases not matched to a gene: 8. CDR3 sequence: CASTPEAGENIQYF. The DNA for the CDR3 is TGTGCCAGCACCCCCGAGGCGGGGGAAAACATTCAGTACTTC.

CDR3 sequence: CASSQDSASGFTGELFF. DNA of the CDR3: TGCGCCAGCAGCCAAGATTCCGCTAGCGGTTTCACCGGGGAGCTGTTTTTT. The chain employs TRBV4-1 and TRBJ2-2, with 7 bases lining up with TRBD2. V lost 0 bases to trimming and J lost 4 bases; unmatched junction nucleotides: 8. This CDR3 spans 17 amino acids. The V gene's germline CDR1 is MGHRA and CDR2 YSYEKL.

This chain uses TRBV18 with TRBJ2-1; D ambiguous. Trimming cost V 2 bases and J 10 bases, with 9 bases left between them. The CDR3 spans 12 residues. Germline V CDR1 and CDR2: KGHSH, LQKENI. The CDR3, as DNA: TGTGCCAGCTCACCAGAGTATTCGGAGCAGTTCTTC. It encodes CASSPEYSEQFF.

This clone was detected only a few times. This chain connects TRBV19 to TRBJ2-7; D might be TRBD1 (6 bases). The CDR3 contains 13 residues. CDR1 and CDR2 from the germline V gene are LNHDA and SQIVND (reference sequence). V was shortened by 8 bases and J by 3 bases, with 14 bases between the two germline ends. CDR3 nucleotides: TGTGCCAGTGGCAGGGGTTTAGACTACGAGCAGTACTTC. Encoded protein: CASGRGLDYEQYF.